This TCR beta chain was retrieved from a study of blood T cell repertoires in COVID-19. Study information: Acute and convalescent COVID-19 samples came from the United States, Italy and Spain.

This clone has a handful of counts. This same CDR3 is encoded by further DNA sequences in the sample. This CDR3 is built from 14 residues. The germline CDR1 and CDR2 sequences are KGHSH and LQKENI. V dropped 2 bases and J dropped 4; count of bases not matched to a gene: 4. Data came from immunoSEQ multiplex PCR; TCRdb stores just in-frame clones and leaves some out. In the table there are tens of thousands of clones, approximately 80% of which are singletons. Enrolment of Seattle patients took place during active infection, and they were followed longitudinally. The TCR comes from a man between 65 and 79 years old with COVID-19, enrolled during active disease. The rearrangement links TRBV18 to TRBJ1-2, with 7 bases aligning to TRBD1. Sequencing used peripheral blood. The CDR3 coding sequence is TGTGCCAGCTCACCAGCAGGGGGTTTCTATGGCTACACCTTC. Its translation: CASSPAGGFYGYTF.